The 19 T cell receptor beta chains in this list originate from one sample, sequenced in a study of cytomegalovirus exposure and HLA in healthy donors. The PCR had 60 Vbeta and 13 Jbeta primers. This table comes from immunoSEQ multiplex PCR, and its TCRdb copy is limited to in-frame clones, with some not included. This table has 130,000 or so clones, roughly 79% appearing once. Sequencing input: PBMCs. The receptors shown here come from a male donor in good health and CMV-seronegative.

J is TRBJ2-5 and V is TRBV7-2, with a possible D match to TRBD2 (6 bases). Germline-derived CDR1 and CDR2 are SGHTA and FQGNSA. The ends were cut back, 6 bases at V and 0 bases at J, with 17 bases in the middle. The CDR3 is made up of 16 amino acids. CDR3 amino acids: CASSRRTGTYQETQYF. The CDR3 DNA is TGTGCCAGCAGTCGAAGGACTGGGACTTACCAAGAGACCCAGTACTTC.

This sequence joins TRBV18 and TRBJ2-5; TRBD1 matches 7 bases. Trimming at V came to 5 bases and at J to 1 base, leaving 1 base not matched to a gene. The CDR3 is 13 amino acids. Germline CDR1 KGHSH, CDR2 LQKENI. The CDR3, as DNA: TGTGCCAGCTCAGGACAGGTCCAAGAGACCCAGTACTTC. Amino acid sequence: CASSGQVQETQYF.

CDR3 sequence: CASSIGTGPGELFF. DNA of the CDR3: TGTGCCAGCAGCATTGGGACAGGCCCCGGGGAGCTGTTTTTT. The V and J genes are TRBV5-6 and TRBJ2-2, with 8 bases identical to TRBD1. The germline gives CDR1 SGHDT, CDR2 YYEEEE. This CDR3 is built from 14 residues. The junction had 5 bases not matched to a gene; V was cut back by 4 bases and J by 6 bases.

The J gene is TRBJ1-5, the V gene TRBV30; the D gene is possibly TRBD1 (6 bases). The V gene lost 3 bases and the J gene lost 6 bases, with 15 bases spanning the gap. This CDR3 has 14 residues. CDR1 and CDR2 from the germline V gene are GTSNPN and SVGIG (reference sequence). The chain's CDR3 is CAWSSGTSGQPQHF. The CDR3 bases are TGTGCCTGGAGCTCCGGGACATCGGGTCAGCCCCAGCATTTT. The full variable domain, completed using reference TRBV30 and TRBJ1-5, is SQTIHQWPATLVQPVGSPLSLECTVEGTSNPNLYWYRQAAGRGLQLLFYSVGIGQISSEVPQNLSASRPQDRQFILSSKKLLLSDSGFYLCAWSSGTSGQPQHFGDGTRLSIL.

The chain joins TRBV12-5 to TRBJ1-5, with 11 bases fitting TRBD1. Germline assignment: CDR1 LGHNT and CDR2 FRNRAP. The V and J ends lost 3 bases and 11 bases, in that order; junction bases with no gene match: 12. The CDR3 length is 16 residues. The CDR3 sequence is CASGFSGQGGQGAQHF. DNA for the CDR3: TGTGCTAGTGGTTTTTCGGGACAGGGGGGGCAAGGGGCCCAGCATTTT.

The chain uses TRBV7-2 and TRBJ1-5; possible D gene TRBD1, 5 bases. Looked up from germline, CDR1 is SGHTA and CDR2 is FQGNSA. This CDR3 has 15 residues. V was cut by 6 bases and J by 3 bases, with 15 bases left in between. CDR3 region: CASSPGAGHNQPQHF. The DNA for the CDR3 is TGTGCCAGCAGTCCCGGTGCCGGACACAATCAGCCCCAGCATTTT.

J is TRBJ2-1 and V is TRBV30, with a tentative D call TRBD2 (7 bases). Germline CDR1 and CDR2: GTSNPN and SVGIG (reference sequence). Trimming stripped 8 bases from V and 1 base from J, with 18 bases between. CDR3 size: 15 residues. CDR3 region: CARGGGDPSYNEQFF. In DNA form, the CDR3 reads TGTGCCAGGGGAGGGGGGGATCCTTCCTACAATGAGCAGTTCTTC.

The gene calls are TRBV4-3 and TRBJ2-7, with 12 bases matching TRBD1. Germline loops: CDR1 LGHNA, CDR2 YSLEER. V lost 4 bases and J lost 2; bases outside the gene matches: 3. This CDR3 contains 15 residues. CDR3 sequence (DNA): TGCGCCAGCAGCCCGGGACAGGGGGCTACCTACGAGCAGTACTTC. Amino acids: CASSPGQGATYEQYF.

This clone has just a few counts. This chain links TRBV6-1 with TRBJ2-7; 9 positions agree with TRBD1. After removal of 7 bases from V and 4 bases from J, the junction contained 5 bases not matched to a gene. The length of the CDR3 is 13 residues. Germline V gene sequence: CDR1 MNHNS, CDR2 SASEGT. The CDR3 DNA reads as TGTGCCAGCATCGGGACAGGGTTATACGAGCAGTACTTC. Translated: CASIGTGLYEQYF.

The V call is TRBV4-3, the J call TRBJ1-1, with D perhaps matching TRBD1 (5 bases). V was trimmed by 1 base and J by 4 bases, leaving 10 bases between them. Germline lookup yields CDR1 LGHNA and CDR2 YSLEER. The CDR3 sequence is 14 residues long. The CDR3 DNA reads as TGCGCCAGCAGCCAAGGGGGCGTGGGCACTGAAGCTTTCTTT. Translating it yields CASSQGGVGTEAFF.

V and J are TRBV6-5 and TRBJ2-7; 7 nucleotides line up with TRBD2. Germline V CDR1 and CDR2: MNHEY, SVGAGI. V trimming: 4 bases; J trimming: 5 bases; junction bases outside the gene matches: 11. The CDR3 totals 15 residues. CDR3: CASSSLRAGEDEQYF. CDR3 sequence (DNA): TGTGCCAGCAGTTCCCTCCGGGCGGGAGAGGACGAGCAGTACTTC.

V is TRBV29-1 and J is TRBJ1-1; 7 bases fit TRBD1. V lost 1 base and J lost 4; bases outside the gene matches: 3. The CDR3 covers 13 residues. From germline, CDR1 is SQVTM and CDR2 ANQGSEA. The CDR3 here is CSVEVWDSTEAFF. DNA for the CDR3: TGCAGCGTTGAAGTTTGGGACAGCACTGAAGCTTTCTTT.

This rearrangement joins TRBV19 to TRBJ1-5; D gene ambiguous. Germline loops: CDR1 LNHDA, CDR2 SQIVND (reference sequence). This CDR3 comprises 15 residues. V was pared by 10 bases and J by 7 bases, with 23 bases between. This CDR3 reads CATGEDLQPAQPQHF. The CDR3 bases are TGTGCCACCGGGGAGGACCTACAACCTGCCCAGCCCCAGCATTTT.

This clone was counted a single time. The chain combines TRBV19 with TRBJ2-7; D is perhaps TRBD2 (5 bases). Germline-derived CDR1 and CDR2 are LNHDA and SQIVND (reference sequence). CDR3 length: 14 amino acids. V was pared by 8 bases and J by 0 bases, with 14 bases between. CDR3 coding DNA: TGTGCCAGTGGCCTCAGAGGGAACTCCTACGAGCAGTACTTC. Translation: CASGLRGNSYEQYF.

The chain recombines TRBV7-8 with TRBJ1-3; D may be TRBD1 (6 bases). Germline CDR1 reads SGHVS; CDR2 reads FQNEAQ. The CDR3 spans 17 residues. V lost 1 base to trimming and J lost 0 bases, with 13 bases between them. The CDR3 region is CASSLVLGASSGNTIYF. CDR3 bases: TGTGCCAGCAGCTTAGTCCTGGGGGCGAGCTCTGGAAACACCATATATTTT.

This chain links TRBV5-1 with TRBJ2-5, with 8 positions matching TRBD2. Per germline, CDR1 SGHRS and CDR2 YFSETQ. CDR3 length: 14 residues. Trimming took 4 bases from V and 5 from J; bases not matched to a gene: 7. This chain's CDR3 is CASSEGAGVETQYF. The CDR3 bases are TGCGCCAGCAGCGAGGGAGCGGGGGTTGAGACCCAGTACTTC.

This clone was seen once. The chain is built from TRBV5-1 and TRBJ1-2, with D tentatively TRBD1 (6 bases). The CDR3 runs 13 residues. V lost 4 bases to trimming and J lost 5 bases, with 12 bases between them. Looked up from germline, CDR1 is SGHRS and CDR2 is YFSETQ. DNA of the CDR3: TGCGCCAGCAGCCCCCGGGACACTTATGGCTACACCTTC. As protein: CASSPRDTYGYTF.

The rearrangement uses TRBV9 and TRBJ2-3; 14 bases agree with TRBD2. V lost 3 bases and J lost 6; bases outside the gene matches: 9. CDR1 is SGDLS, CDR2 YYNGEE, per germline. This CDR3 spans 17 amino acids. The CDR3 is CASSGGLAGARSDTQYF. The CDR3 DNA reads as TGTGCCAGCAGCGGGGGACTAGCGGGGGCCCGATCCGATACGCAGTATTTT.

This chain uses TRBV5-1 with TRBJ2-2; TRBD1 matches at 7 bases. The V gene's germline CDR1 is SGHRS and CDR2 YFSETQ. After removal of 0 bases from V and 7 bases from J, the junction contained 3 bases not matched to a gene. The CDR3 contains 14 residues. CDR3: CASSLVGTDGELFF. CDR3 in DNA: TGCGCCAGCAGCTTGGTGGGGACAGACGGGGAGCTGTTTTTT.